The entry below gives a single TCR beta chain sequence along with its context. Antigen unknown. The germline gene is not matched at one end of the junction; a read error may be the cause. The entry originates in a study of T cells in Graves' hyperthyroidism and ophthalmopathy. Study conclusions and caveats: Most clonotypes expanded in the thyroid (above 0.001) were also present in blood.

CDR1 and CDR2 from the germline V gene are MDHEN and SYDVKM. This CDR3 has 15 residues. TCR beta CDR3 regions were amplified from RNA. The HTBI primer set was used in a first-round RT-PCR of the TCR CDR3. TCRdb analysed the multiplex PCR reads with MiXCR anew, one entry per CDR3 protein. The sample lists a few hundred thousand distinct CDR3 sequences; approximately 14% were seen once. The source is a woman between 18 and 29 years old with Graves' hyperthyroidism. The specimen was blood. This sequence joins TRBV28 and TRBJ2-2; weak D call: TRBD2 (6 bases). The chain's CDR3 is CASSFRRLNTGGLFF. DNA for the CDR3: TGTGCCAGCAGTTTCCGACGGCTGAACACCGGGGGGCTGTTTTTT.